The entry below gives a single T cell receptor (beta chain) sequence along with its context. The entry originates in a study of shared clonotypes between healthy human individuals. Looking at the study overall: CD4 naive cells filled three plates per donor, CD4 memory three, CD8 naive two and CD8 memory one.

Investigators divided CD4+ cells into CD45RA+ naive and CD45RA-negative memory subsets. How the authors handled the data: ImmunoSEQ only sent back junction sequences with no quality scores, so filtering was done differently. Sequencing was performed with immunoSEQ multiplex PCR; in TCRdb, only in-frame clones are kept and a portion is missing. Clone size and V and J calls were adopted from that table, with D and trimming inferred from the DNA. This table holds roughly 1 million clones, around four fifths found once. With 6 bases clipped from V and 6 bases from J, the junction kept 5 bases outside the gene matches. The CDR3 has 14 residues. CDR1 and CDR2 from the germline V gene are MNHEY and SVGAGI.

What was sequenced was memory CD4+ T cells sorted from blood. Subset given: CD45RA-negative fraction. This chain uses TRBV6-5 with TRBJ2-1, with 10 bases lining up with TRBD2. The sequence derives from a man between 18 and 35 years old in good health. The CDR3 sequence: CASSEGLAVNEQFF. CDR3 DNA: TGTGCCAGCAGCGAAGGACTAGCGGTCAATGAGCAGTTCTTC.